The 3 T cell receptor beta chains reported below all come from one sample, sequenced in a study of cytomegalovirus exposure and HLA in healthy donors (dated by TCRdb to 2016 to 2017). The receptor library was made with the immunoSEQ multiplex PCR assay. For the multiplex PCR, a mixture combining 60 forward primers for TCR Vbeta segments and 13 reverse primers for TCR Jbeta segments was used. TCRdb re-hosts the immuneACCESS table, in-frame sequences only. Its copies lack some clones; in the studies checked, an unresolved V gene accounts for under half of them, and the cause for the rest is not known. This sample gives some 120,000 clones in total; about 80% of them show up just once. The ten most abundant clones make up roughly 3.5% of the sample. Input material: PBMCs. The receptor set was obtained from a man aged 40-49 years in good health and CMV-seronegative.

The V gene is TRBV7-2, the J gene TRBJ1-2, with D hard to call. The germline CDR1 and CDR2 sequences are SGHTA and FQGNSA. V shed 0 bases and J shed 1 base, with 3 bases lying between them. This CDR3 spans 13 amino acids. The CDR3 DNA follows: TGTGCCAGCAGCTTAGCGTATAACTATGGCTACACCTTC. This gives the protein CASSLAYNYGYTF. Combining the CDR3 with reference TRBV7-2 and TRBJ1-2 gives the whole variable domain GAGVSQSPSNKVTEKGKDVELRCDPISGHTALYWYRQSLGQGLEFLIYFQGNSAPDKSGLPSDRFSAERTGGSVSTLTIQRTQQEDSAVYLCASSLAYNYGYTFGSGTRLTVV.

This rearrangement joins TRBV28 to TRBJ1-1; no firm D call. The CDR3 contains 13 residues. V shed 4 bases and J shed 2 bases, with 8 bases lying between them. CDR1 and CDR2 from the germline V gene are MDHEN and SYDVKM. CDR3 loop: CASSSPGNTEAFF. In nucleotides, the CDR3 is TGTGCCAGCAGTTCTCCGGGAAACACTGAAGCTTTCTTT.

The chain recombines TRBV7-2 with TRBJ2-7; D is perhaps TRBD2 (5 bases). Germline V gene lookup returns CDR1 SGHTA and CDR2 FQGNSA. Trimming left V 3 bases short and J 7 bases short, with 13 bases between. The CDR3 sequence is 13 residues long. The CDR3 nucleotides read TGTGCCAGCAGCTTCGCGGGCCCGGGGGAGCAGTACTTC. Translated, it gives CASSFAGPGEQYF.